The source of this T cell receptor beta chain is a study of blood T cell repertoires in COVID-19. Study-wide context: Samples of COVID-19 (acute and convalescent) were obtained from the United States, Italy and Spain. T cells, B-cell-depleted T cells, or PBMCs supplied cDNA or gDNA.

This clone came up once. The V gene lost 0 bases and the J gene lost 1 base, with 13 bases spanning the gap. The length of the CDR3 is 16 residues. Looked up from germline, CDR1 is SGHRS and CDR2 is YFSETQ. Original analysis: For nucleated cells, counts were estimated from reference gene primer amplification. Data came from immunoSEQ multiplex PCR; TCRdb stores just in-frame clones and leaves some out. From that table come the V and J calls and clone size; the DNA was used to work out D and trimming. The sample lists about 200,000 clones, nearly 90% occurring once. The receptor was derived from a man aged 55 to 69 with active or convalescent COVID-19. The J gene is TRBJ2-5, the V gene TRBV5-1; D is ambiguous. The sample taken for sequencing was peripheral blood. The CDR3: CASSLVSPRSQETQYF. The CDR3 region has the DNA TGCGCCAGCAGCTTGGTTTCGCCGAGATCCCAAGAGACCCAGTACTTC.